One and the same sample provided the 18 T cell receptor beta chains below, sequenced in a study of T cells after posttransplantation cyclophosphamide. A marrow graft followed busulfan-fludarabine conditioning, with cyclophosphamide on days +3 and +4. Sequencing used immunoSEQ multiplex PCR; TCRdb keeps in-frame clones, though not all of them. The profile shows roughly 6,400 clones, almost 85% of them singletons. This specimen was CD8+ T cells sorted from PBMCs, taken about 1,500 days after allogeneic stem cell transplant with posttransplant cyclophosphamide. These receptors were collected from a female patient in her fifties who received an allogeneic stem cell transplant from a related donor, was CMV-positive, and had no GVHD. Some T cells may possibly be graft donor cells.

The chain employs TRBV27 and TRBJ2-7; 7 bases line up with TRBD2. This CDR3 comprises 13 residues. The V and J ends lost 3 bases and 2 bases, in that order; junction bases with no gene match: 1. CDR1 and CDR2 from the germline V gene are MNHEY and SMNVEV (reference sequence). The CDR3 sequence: CASSFGLAYEQYF. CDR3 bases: TGTGCCAGCAGTTTCGGACTAGCCTACGAGCAGTACTTC.

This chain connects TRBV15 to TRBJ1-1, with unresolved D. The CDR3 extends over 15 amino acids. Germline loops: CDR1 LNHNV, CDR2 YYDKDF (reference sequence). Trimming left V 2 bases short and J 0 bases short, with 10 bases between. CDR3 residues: CATSRNRELNTEAFF. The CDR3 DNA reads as TGTGCCACCAGCAGAAACCGGGAGCTGAACACTGAAGCTTTCTTT.

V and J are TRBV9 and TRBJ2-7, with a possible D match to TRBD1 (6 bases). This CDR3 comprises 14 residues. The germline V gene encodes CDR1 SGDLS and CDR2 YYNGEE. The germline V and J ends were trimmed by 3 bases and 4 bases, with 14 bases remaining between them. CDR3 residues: CASSADRFEYEQYF. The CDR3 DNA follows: TGTGCCAGCAGCGCCGACAGGTTTGAGTACGAGCAGTACTTC.

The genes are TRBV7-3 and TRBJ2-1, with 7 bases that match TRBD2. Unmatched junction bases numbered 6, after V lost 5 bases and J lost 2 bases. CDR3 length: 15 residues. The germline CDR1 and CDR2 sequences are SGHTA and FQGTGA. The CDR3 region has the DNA TGTGCCAGCAGCATGACTAGCTCGGCCTACAATGAGCAGTTCTTC. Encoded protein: CASSMTSSAYNEQFF.

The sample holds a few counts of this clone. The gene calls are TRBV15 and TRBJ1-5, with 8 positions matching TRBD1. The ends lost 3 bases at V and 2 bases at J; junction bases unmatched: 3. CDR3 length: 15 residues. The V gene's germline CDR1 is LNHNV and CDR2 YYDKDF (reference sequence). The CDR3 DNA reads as TGTGCCACCAGCAGTGGACAGGGTGGCAATCAGCCCCAGCATTTT. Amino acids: CATSSGQGGNQPQHF.

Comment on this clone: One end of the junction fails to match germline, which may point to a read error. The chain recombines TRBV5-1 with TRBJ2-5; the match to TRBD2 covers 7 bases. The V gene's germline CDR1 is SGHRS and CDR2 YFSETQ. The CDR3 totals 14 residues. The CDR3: CVSSILGTKETQYF. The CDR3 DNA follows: TGCGTCAGCAGCATACTAGGGACTAAAGAGACCCAGTACTTC. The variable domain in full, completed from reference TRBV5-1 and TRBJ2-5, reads KAGVTQTPRYLIKTRGQQVTLSCSPISGHRSVSWYQQTPGQGLQFLFEYFSETQRNKGNFPGRFSGRQFSNSRSEMNVSTLELGDSALYLCVSSILGTKETQYFGPGTRLLVL.

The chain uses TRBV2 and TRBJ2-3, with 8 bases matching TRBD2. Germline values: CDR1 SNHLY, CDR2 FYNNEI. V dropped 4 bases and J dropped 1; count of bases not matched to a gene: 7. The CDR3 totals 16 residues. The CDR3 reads CASSAGTRPRTDTQYF. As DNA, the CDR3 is TGTGCCAGCAGTGCCGGGACTAGGCCTCGCACAGATACGCAGTATTTT.

The CDR3 DNA follows: TGCAGCGTCGAGGGTACAGGGAACTACGAGCAGTACTTC. Translated: CSVEGTGNYEQYF. V gene TRBV29-1 combines with J gene TRBJ2-7; D may be TRBD1 (6 bases). V dropped 6 bases and J dropped 3 bases, with 15 bases sitting between them. The CDR3 spans 13 residues. Germline assignment: CDR1 SQVTM and CDR2 ANQGSEA.

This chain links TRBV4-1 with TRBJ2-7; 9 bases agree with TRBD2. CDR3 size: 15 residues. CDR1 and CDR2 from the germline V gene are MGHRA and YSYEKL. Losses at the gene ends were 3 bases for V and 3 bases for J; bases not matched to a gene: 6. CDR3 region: CASSHSASGNYEQYF. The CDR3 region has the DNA TGCGCCAGCAGCCACTCCGCTAGCGGGAACTACGAGCAGTACTTC.

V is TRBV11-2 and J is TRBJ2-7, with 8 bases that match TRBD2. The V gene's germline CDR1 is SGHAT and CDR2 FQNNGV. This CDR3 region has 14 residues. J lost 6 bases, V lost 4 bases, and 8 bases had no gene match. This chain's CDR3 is CASSSAGLGLEQYF. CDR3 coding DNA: TGTGCCAGCAGCTCCGCGGGACTAGGACTCGAGCAGTACTTC.

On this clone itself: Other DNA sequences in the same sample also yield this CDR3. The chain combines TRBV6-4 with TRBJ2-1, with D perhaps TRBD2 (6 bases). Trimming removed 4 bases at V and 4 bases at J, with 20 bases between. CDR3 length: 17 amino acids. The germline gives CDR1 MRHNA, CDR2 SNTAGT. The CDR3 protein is CASSVASAEGFYNEQFF. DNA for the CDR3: TGTGCCAGCAGTGTGGCTAGCGCGGAAGGGTTTTACAATGAGCAGTTCTTC.

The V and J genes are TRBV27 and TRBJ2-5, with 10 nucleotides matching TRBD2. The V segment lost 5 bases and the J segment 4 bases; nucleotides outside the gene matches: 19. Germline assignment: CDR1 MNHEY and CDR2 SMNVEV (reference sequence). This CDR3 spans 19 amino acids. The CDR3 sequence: CASSPLVVSGRPNGETQYF. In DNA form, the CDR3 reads TGTGCCAGCAGTCCCCTGGTAGTTAGCGGGAGGCCCAATGGAGAGACCCAGTACTTC.

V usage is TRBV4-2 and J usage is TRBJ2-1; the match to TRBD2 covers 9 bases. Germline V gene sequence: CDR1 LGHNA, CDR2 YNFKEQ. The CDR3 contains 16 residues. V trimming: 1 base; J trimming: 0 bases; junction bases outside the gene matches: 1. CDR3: CASSQVTSGSYNEQFF. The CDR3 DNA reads TGTGCCAGCAGCCAAGTGACTAGCGGCTCCTACAATGAGCAGTTCTTC.

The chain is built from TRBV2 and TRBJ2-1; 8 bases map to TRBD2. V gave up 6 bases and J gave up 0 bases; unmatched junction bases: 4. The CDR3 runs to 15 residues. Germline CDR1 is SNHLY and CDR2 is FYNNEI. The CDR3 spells CASSPLAASYNEQFF. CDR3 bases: TGTGCCAGCAGCCCACTAGCGGCCTCCTACAATGAGCAGTTCTTC.

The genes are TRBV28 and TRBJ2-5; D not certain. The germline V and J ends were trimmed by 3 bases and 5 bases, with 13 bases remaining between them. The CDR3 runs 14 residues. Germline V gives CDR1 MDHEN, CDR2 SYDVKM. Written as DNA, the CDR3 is TGTGCCAGCAGTTTGTCTCCGGGTGCTGAGACCCAGTACTTC. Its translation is CASSLSPGAETQYF.

The CDR3 DNA sequence: TGTGCCAGCAGCCATACCATACAGGGTTCGAACACTGAAGCTTTCTTT. This encodes CASSHTIQGSNTEAFF. The chain links TRBV13 to TRBJ1-1, with D perhaps matching TRBD1 (6 bases). Germline lookup yields CDR1 PRHDT and CDR2 FYEKMQ (reference sequence). The germline V and J ends were trimmed by 5 bases and 1 base, with 17 bases remaining between them. The CDR3 loop spans 16 amino acids.

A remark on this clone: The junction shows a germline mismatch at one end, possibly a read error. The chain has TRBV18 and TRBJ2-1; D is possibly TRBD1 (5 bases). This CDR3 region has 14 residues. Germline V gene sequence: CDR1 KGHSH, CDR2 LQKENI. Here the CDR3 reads CASSPRQPLDEQFF. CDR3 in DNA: TGTGCCAGCTCCCCACGACAGCCCTTGGATGAGCAGTTCTTC.

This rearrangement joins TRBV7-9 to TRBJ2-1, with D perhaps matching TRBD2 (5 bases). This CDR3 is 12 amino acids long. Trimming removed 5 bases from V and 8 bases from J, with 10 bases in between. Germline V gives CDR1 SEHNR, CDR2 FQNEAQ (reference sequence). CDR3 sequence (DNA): TGTGCCAGCAGCACCCCAGCGGATGAGCAGTTCTTC. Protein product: CASSTPADEQFF.